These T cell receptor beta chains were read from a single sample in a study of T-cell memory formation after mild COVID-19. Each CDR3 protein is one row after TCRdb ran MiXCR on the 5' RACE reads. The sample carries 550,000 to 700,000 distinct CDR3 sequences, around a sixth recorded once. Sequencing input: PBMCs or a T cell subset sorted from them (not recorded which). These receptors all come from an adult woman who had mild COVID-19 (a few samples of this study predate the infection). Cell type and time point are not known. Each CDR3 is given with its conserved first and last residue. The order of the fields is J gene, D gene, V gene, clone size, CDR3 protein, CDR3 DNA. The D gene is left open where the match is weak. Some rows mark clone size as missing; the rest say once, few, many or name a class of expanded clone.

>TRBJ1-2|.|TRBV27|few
CASSLRAGAGYTF
TGTGCCAGCAGTTTAAGGGCCGGGGCTGGCTACACCTTC
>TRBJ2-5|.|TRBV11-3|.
CASSLGSGVETKYF
TGTGCCAGCAGCTTAGGATCAGGGGTGGAGACCAAGTACTTC
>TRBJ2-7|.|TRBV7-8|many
CASSLVQSSYEQYF
TGTGCCAGCAGCTTAGTACAGAGCTCCTACGAGCAGTACTTC
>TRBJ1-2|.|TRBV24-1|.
CATSDPTVSYGYTF
TGTGCCACCAGTGACCCGACAGTCAGTTATGGCTACACCTTC
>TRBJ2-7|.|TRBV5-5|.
CASSLPTYEQYF
TGTGCCAGCAGCTTGCCAACCTACGAGCAGTACTTC
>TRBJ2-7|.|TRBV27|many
CASSLQGTGEQYF
TGTGCCAGCAGTTTGCAGGGGACGGGCGAGCAGTACTTC
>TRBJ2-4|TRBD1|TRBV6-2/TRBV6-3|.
CASSYRPGGLNIQYF
TGTGCCAGCAGTTACAGGCCAGGGGGCCTGAACATTCAGTACTTC
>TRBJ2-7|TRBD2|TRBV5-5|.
CASSLRASGSSYEQYF
TGTGCCAGCAGCTTGCGGGCTAGCGGGAGCTCCTACGAGCAGTACTTC
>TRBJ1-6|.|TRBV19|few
CASSALDRKFSPLHF
TGTGCCAGTAGTGCATTGGACAGAAAATTCTCACCCCTCCACTTT
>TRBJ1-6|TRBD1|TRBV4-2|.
CASSQERTAGGYSPLHF
TGTGCCAGCAGCCAAGAACGTACTGCAGGGGGCTATTCACCCCTCCACTTT
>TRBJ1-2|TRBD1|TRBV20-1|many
CSAIPVGQGASGYTF
TGCAGTGCCATACCCGTGGGACAGGGGGCGAGTGGCTACACCTTC
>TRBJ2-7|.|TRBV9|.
CASSVAGRGAYEQYF
TGTGCCAGCAGCGTCGCGGGGAGGGGGGCCTACGAGCAGTACTTC
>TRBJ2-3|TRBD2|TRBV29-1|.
CSLSGESTDTQYF
TGCAGCCTGAGCGGGGAATCCACAGATACGCAGTATTTT
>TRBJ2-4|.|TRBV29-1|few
CSGIASMENIQYF
TGCAGCGGGATCGCAAGTATGGAAAACATTCAGTACTTC
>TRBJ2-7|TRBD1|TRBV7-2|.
CASSTGQGAPEQYF
TGTGCCAGCAGCACGGGACAGGGGGCTCCAGAGCAGTACTTC
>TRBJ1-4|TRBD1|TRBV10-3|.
CAIRGTATNEKLFF
TGTGCCATCCGCGGGACAGCAACTAATGAAAAACTGTTTTTT